These 23 T cell receptor beta chains were sequenced from one sample in a study of response to subunit inactivated influenza vaccine. A single record per CDR3 protein comes from TCRdb applying MiXCR to the RT-PCR reads. Here the sample spans roughly 700,000 distinct CDR3 sequences, more than 11% being singletons. The sample consisted of PBMCs from blood, taken approximately 15 days before vaccination. Source of these receptors: a man between 45 and 60 years old who received an inactivated influenza vaccine.

The genes are TRBV7-2 and TRBJ2-2; perhaps TRBD2 as D (5 bases). The CDR3 consists of 14 residues. Germline V gene sequence: CDR1 SGHTA, CDR2 FQGNSA. V was cut by 6 bases and J by 5 bases, with 13 bases left in between. CDR3 DNA: TGTGCCAGCAGACGCGGACGGGGAACCGGGGAGCTGTTTTTT. The encoded protein is CASRRGRGTGELFF.

The V and J genes are TRBV7-9 and TRBJ2-1; D not certain. The CDR3 spans 16 residues. Trimming took 4 bases from V and 1 from J, leaving 14 bases between them. Germline V gene data show CDR1 as SEHNR and CDR2 as FQNEAQ (reference sequence). CDR3 amino acids: CASSSVGLLSYNEQFF. In DNA, the CDR3 is TGTGCCAGCAGCTCAGTTGGCCTACTTTCCTACAATGAGCAGTTCTTC.

This clonotype was seen a single time. The rearrangement uses TRBV20-1 and TRBJ2-5; tentatively, D is TRBD2 (6 bases). The length of the CDR3 is 14 residues. CDR1 and CDR2 (germline): DFQATT, SNEGSKA (reference sequence). Trimming took off 0 bases at V and 2 bases at J, with 10 bases between the two ends. The CDR3 sequence is CSARDIGGQETQYF. The DNA for the CDR3 is TGCAGTGCTAGAGATATCGGGGGACAAGAGACCCAGTACTTC.

This rearrangement joins TRBV11-1 to TRBJ2-5; 8 bases match TRBD1. V lost 5 bases and J lost 2; bases outside the gene matches: 7. This CDR3 spans 15 amino acids. Germline CDR1 and CDR2: SGHAT and FQDESV (reference sequence). CDR3 in DNA: TGTGCCAGCAGCCAGGGGGCAGGGACTCAAGAGACCCAGTACTTC. Residues: CASSQGAGTQETQYF. The full variable domain, rest sourced from reference TRBV11-1 and TRBJ2-5, is EAEVAQSPRYKITEKSQAVAFWCDPISGHATLYWYRQILGQGPELLVQFQDESVVDDSQLPKDRFSAERLKGVDSTLKIQPAELGDSAMYLCASSQGAGTQETQYFGPGTRLLVL.

This clonotype was seen ten or more times. This chain links TRBV4-1 with TRBJ2-7; D is tentatively TRBD1 or TRBD2 (5 bases each). Germline V gene lookup returns CDR1 MGHRA and CDR2 YSYEKL. Trimming cost V 5 bases and J 3 bases, with 11 bases left between them. This CDR3 region has 13 residues. CDR3 sequence (DNA): TGCGCCAGCAGCTTCGGGGCCGACTACGAGCAGTACTTC. Residues: CASSFGADYEQYF.

The V call is TRBV14, the J call TRBJ2-7, with no clear D. Germline-derived CDR1 and CDR2 are SGHDN and FVKESK. V gave up 0 bases and J gave up 2 bases, with 11 bases separating them. There are 15 residues in the CDR3. The CDR3 spells CASSQDRSRPYEQYF. As DNA, the CDR3 is TGTGCCAGCAGCCAAGACAGGAGCCGTCCCTACGAGCAGTACTTC.

This chain's CDR3 is CASSQVGRGRETQYF. The CDR3 DNA sequence: TGCGCCAGCAGCCAAGTGGGCAGGGGGCGTGAGACCCAGTACTTC. This chain joins TRBV4-1 and TRBJ2-5, with 8 bases aligning to TRBD1. Germline V lookup: CDR1 MGHRA, CDR2 YSYEKL. The ends lost 1 base at V and 5 bases at J; junction bases unmatched: 6. The CDR3 runs 15 residues.

This clonotype was observed a few times. This chain links TRBV29-1 with TRBJ2-3; D unresolved. There are 9 residues in the CDR3. V was cut by 3 bases and J by 10 bases, with 5 bases left in between. Germline assignment: CDR1 SQVTM and CDR2 ANQGSEA. The CDR3 bases are TGCAGCGTTGAGAGCGCGCAGTATTTT. It specifies CSVESAQYF.

This clonotype was recorded many times. Mismatch with germline at one junction end may stem from a read error. The chain recombines TRBV7-7 with TRBJ2-5, with no clear D. The CDR3 length is 15 residues. Germline loops: CDR1 SSHAT, CDR2 FNYEAQ (reference sequence). The CDR3 region is CASSLETRPLETQYF. The CDR3 DNA is TGTGCTAGCAGCTTAGAGACACGGCCGTTAGAGACCCAGTACTTC.

The V gene is TRBV5-1, the J gene TRBJ2-3; 12 bases map to TRBD1. The CDR3 runs to 14 residues. The germline V gene encodes CDR1 SGHRS and CDR2 YFSETQ. V lost 4 bases, J lost 8 bases, and 5 bases stayed unmatched. CDR3 in DNA: TGCGCCAGCAGCCCGGGACAGGGGGCTGGTACGCAGTATTTT. This gives the protein CASSPGQGAGTQYF.

V is TRBV20-1 and J is TRBJ2-2; 9 nucleotides line up with TRBD2. The CDR3 has 16 amino acids. Germline V CDR1 and CDR2: DFQATT, SNEGSKA (reference sequence). V was pared by 4 bases and J by 6 bases, with 12 bases of the junction left unmatched. The CDR3 DNA follows: TGCAGTGCTATACAATTTCGCGGGAGGGCCGCCGGGGAGCTGTTTTTT. Its protein product is CSAIQFRGRAAGELFF.

This sequence joins TRBV20-1 and TRBJ2-5; 9 bases map to TRBD2. This CDR3 spans 16 amino acids. After removal of 4 bases from V and 2 bases from J, the junction contained 11 bases not matched to a gene. Germline CDR1 is DFQATT and CDR2 is SNEGSKA (reference sequence). The CDR3 spells CSANPATSGSQETQYF. The CDR3 DNA reads as TGCAGTGCTAACCCTGCGACTAGCGGTAGTCAAGAGACCCAGTACTTC.

The chain joins TRBV7-8 to TRBJ1-6; D might be TRBD1 (5 bases). The CDR3 totals 15 residues. Germline V CDR1 and CDR2: SGHVS, FQNEAQ. V shed 6 bases and J shed 5 bases, with 14 bases lying between them. The CDR3: CASRYRDGNNSPLHF. CDR3 coding DNA: TGTGCCAGCAGGTACCGGGACGGAAATAATTCACCCCTCCACTTT.

This clonotype has just a few counts. This chain connects TRBV6-2 or TRBV6-3 to TRBJ2-3; 11 nucleotides line up with TRBD2. The germline gives CDR1 MNHEY, CDR2 SVGEGT. The CDR3 consists of 16 residues. V trimming: 0 bases; J trimming: 5 bases; junction bases outside the gene matches: 4. CDR3 region: CASSYSGTSGRDTQYF. The CDR3 nucleotides are TGTGCCAGCAGTTACTCCGGGACTAGCGGAAGAGATACGCAGTATTTT.

The chain combines TRBV5-6 with TRBJ1-2; no clear D gene. Germline CDR1 is SGHDT and CDR2 is YYEEEE. The V and J ends lost 4 bases and 8 bases respectively, with 27 bases between them. This CDR3 comprises 17 residues. The chain's CDR3 is CASSQIPGRRRHAGYTF. DNA for the CDR3: TGTGCCAGCAGCCAAATTCCGGGCAGGAGACGCCATGCAGGCTACACCTTC.

This clonotype turned up a few times. The rearrangement uses TRBV4-2 and TRBJ2-2; D remains ambiguous. The V and J ends lost 0 bases and 5 bases respectively, with 16 bases between them. CDR1 and CDR2 (germline): LGHNA, YNFKEQ. This CDR3 region has 17 residues. CDR3 in amino acids: CASSQDLDSLRTGELFF. For the CDR3, the DNA is TGTGCCAGCAGCCAAGATCTTGACTCGCTGAGGACCGGGGAGCTGTTTTTT.

The chain joins TRBV20-1 to TRBJ1-6, with 7 bases matching TRBD1. This CDR3 is 13 amino acids long. V gave up 3 bases and J gave up 8 bases; unmatched junction bases: 4. Looked up from germline, CDR1 is DFQATT and CDR2 is SNEGSKA (reference sequence). DNA of the CDR3: TGCAGTGCTAGTAAGGGGACAGATTCACCCCTCCACTTT. Its translation: CSASKGTDSPLHF.

CDR3 nucleotides: TGCAGTGCTTACGACAGTGATCAGCCCCAGCATTTT. Amino acid sequence: CSAYDSDQPQHF. The chain is built from TRBV20-1 and TRBJ1-5; maybe TRBD1 (5 bases). The V gene lost 5 bases and the J gene lost 5 bases, with 10 bases spanning the gap. CDR1 and CDR2 (germline): DFQATT, SNEGSKA (reference sequence). The CDR3 covers 12 residues.

The chain combines TRBV4-1 with TRBJ2-6, with D unresolved. There are 17 residues in the CDR3. Trimming cost V 3 bases and J 4 bases, with 16 bases left between them. The germline V gene has CDR1 MGHRA and CDR2 YSYEKL. Here the CDR3 DNA reads TGCGCCAGCAGCCACCACTCATTCCTTGGAGGGGCCAACGTCCTGACTTTC. Residues: CASSHHSFLGGANVLTF.

This chain connects TRBV28 to TRBJ2-5; TRBD2 might be the D (6 bases). This CDR3 contains 14 residues. Trimming cost V 3 bases and J 5 bases, with 13 bases left between them. The germline CDR1 and CDR2 sequences are MDHEN and SYDVKM. This CDR3 is CASSLYPSGETQYF. The CDR3 coding sequence is TGTGCCAGCAGTTTGTATCCAAGCGGGGAGACCCAGTACTTC.

This clonotype was detected many times. The rearrangement uses TRBV28 and TRBJ2-5; 11 nucleotides match TRBD1. From germline, CDR1 is MDHEN and CDR2 SYDVKM. V trimming: 6 bases; J trimming: 4 bases; junction bases outside the gene matches: 19. The CDR3 totals 19 residues. CDR3 protein: CASSNDSGTGGHSVETQYF. For the CDR3, the DNA is TGTGCCAGCAGCAACGATTCCGGGACAGGGGGACACTCTGTAGAGACCCAGTACTTC.

This clonotype was observed a handful of times. The rearrangement links TRBV6-1 to TRBJ2-1, with TRBD1 as a possible D gene (6 bases). CDR3 length: 13 amino acids. CDR1 and CDR2 (germline): MNHNS, SASEGT. V lost 5 bases to trimming and J lost 5 bases, with 10 bases between them. The DNA of the CDR3 is TGTGCCAGCAGTCTGAGACAGGACAATGAGCAGTTCTTC. Amino acid sequence: CASSLRQDNEQFF.

This clonotype was counted only a few times. The chain links TRBV2 to TRBJ2-7; either TRBD1 or TRBD2 may supply D (5 bases each). The length of the CDR3 is 13 residues. Germline CDR1 and CDR2: SNHLY and FYNNEI. V lost 3 bases, J lost 3 bases, and 9 bases lay in between. The DNA of the CDR3 is TGTGCCAGCAGTGAGGGACGGATCTACGAGCAGTACTTC. It is translated as CASSEGRIYEQYF.